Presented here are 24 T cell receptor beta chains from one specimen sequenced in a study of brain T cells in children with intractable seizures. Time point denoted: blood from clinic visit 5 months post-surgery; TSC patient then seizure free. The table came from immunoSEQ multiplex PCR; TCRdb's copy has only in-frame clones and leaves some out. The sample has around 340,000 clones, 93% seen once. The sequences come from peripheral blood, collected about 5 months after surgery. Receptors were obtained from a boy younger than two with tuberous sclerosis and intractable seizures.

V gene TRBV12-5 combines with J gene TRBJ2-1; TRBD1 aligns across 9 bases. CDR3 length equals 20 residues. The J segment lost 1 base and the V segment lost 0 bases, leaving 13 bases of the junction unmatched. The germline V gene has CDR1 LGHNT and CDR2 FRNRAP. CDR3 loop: CASGLVRTGAPVSSYNEQFF. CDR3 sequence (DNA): TGTGCTAGTGGTTTGGTACGGACAGGGGCTCCCGTCAGTTCCTACAATGAGCAGTTCTTC.

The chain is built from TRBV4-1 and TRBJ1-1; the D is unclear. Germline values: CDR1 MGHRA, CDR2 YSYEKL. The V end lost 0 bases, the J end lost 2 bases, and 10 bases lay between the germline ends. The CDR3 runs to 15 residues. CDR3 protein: CASSQDPGGNTEAFF. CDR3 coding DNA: TGCGCCAGCAGCCAAGATCCGGGCGGTAACACTGAAGCTTTCTTT.

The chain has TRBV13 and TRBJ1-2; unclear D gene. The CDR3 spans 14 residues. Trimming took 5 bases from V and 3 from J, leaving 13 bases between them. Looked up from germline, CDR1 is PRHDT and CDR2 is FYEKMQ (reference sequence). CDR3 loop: CASSQNERDYGYTF. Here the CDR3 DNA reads TGTGCCAGCAGCCAGAACGAGAGGGACTATGGCTACACCTTC.

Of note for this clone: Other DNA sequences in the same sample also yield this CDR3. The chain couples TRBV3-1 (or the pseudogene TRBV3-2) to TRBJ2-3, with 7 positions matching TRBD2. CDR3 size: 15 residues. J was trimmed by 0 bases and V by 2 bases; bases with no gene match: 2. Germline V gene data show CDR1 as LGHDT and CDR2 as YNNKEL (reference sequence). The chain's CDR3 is CASSQTSASTDTQYF. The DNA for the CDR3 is TGTGCCAGCAGCCAAACTAGCGCGAGCACAGATACGCAGTATTTT.

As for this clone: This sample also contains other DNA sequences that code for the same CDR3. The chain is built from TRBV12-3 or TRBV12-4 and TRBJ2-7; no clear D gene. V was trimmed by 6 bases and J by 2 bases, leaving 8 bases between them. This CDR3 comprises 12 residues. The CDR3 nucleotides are TGTGCCAGCAGCTCGACCCCCTACGAGCAGTACTTC. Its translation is CASSSTPYEQYF.

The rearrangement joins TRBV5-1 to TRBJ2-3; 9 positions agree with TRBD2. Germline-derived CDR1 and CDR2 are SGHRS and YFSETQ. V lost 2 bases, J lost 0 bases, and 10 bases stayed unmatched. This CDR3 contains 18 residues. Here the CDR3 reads CASSFPSGRSASTDTQYF. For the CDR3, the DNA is TGCGCCAGCAGCTTCCCCAGCGGGAGGTCGGCTAGCACAGATACGCAGTATTTT.

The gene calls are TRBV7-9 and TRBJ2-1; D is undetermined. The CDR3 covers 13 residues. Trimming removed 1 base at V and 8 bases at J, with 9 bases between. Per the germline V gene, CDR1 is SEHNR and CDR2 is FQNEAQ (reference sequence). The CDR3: CASSLGQSDEQFF. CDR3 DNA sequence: TGTGCCAGCAGCTTAGGCCAGAGTGATGAGCAGTTCTTC. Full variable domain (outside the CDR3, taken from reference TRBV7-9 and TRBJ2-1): DTGVSQNPRHKITKRGQNVTFRCDPISEHNRLYWYRQTLGQGPEFLTYFQNEAQLEKSRLLSDRFSAERPKGSFSTLEIQRTEQGDSAMYLCASSLGQSDEQFFGPGTRLTVL.

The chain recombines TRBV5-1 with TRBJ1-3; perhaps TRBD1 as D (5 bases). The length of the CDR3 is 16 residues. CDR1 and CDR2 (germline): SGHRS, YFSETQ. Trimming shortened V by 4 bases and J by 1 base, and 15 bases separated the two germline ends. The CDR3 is CASSPGGLGSGNTIYF. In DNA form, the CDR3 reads TGCGCCAGCAGCCCCGGGGGGTTGGGATCTGGAAACACCATATATTTT.

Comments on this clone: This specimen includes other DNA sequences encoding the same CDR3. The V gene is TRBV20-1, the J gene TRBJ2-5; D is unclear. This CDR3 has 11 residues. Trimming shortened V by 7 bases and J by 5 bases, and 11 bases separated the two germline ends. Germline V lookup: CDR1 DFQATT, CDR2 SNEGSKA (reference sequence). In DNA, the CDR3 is TGCAGTGTCAGAACCAGCGAGACCCAGTACTTC. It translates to CSVRTSETQYF.

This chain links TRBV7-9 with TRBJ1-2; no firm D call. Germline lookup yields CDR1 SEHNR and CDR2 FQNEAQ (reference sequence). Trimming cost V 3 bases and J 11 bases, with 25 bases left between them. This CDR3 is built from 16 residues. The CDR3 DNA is TGTGCCAGCAGCTTGGGCAGTCAGGTCGTCGGCCCCTCGTACACCTTC. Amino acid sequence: CASSLGSQVVGPSYTF.

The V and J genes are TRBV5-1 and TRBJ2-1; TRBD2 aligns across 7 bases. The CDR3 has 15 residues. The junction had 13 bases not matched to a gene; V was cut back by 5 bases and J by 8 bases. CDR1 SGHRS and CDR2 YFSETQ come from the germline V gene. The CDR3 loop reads CASRRRDYNPHEQFF. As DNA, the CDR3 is TGCGCCAGCAGACGCCGGGACTATAACCCCCATGAGCAGTTCTTC.

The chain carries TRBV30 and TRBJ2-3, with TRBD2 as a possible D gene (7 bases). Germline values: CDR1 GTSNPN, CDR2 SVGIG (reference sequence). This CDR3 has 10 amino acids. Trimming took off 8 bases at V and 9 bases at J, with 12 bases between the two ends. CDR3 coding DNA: TGTGCCGGAGGGGGGGAAACGCAGTATTTT. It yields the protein CAGGGETQYF.

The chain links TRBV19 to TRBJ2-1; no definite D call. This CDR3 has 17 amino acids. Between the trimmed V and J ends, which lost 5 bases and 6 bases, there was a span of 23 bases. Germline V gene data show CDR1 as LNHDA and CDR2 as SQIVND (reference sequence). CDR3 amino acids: CASSWGASFVSPNEQFF. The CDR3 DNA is TGTGCCAGTAGTTGGGGTGCCAGTTTCGTGTCGCCCAATGAGCAGTTCTTC.

The CDR3 sequence: CASSYQSGTGELFF. Written as DNA, the CDR3 is TGTGCCAGCAGTTATCAGTCAGGGACCGGGGAGCTGTTTTTT. The chain joins TRBV6-5 to TRBJ2-2; D might be TRBD1 (5 bases). The CDR3 totals 14 residues. Germline values: CDR1 MNHEY, CDR2 SVGAGI. Trimming stripped 3 bases from V and 5 bases from J, with 10 bases between.

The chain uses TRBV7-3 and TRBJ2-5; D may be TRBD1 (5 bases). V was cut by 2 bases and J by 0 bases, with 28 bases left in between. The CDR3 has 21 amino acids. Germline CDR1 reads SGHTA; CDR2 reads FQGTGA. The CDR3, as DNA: TGTGCCAGCAGCTTAGGTTCAGCCAGGGTCGTTCCGCCGAGGTACCAAGAGACCCAGTACTTC. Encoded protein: CASSLGSARVVPPRYQETQYF.

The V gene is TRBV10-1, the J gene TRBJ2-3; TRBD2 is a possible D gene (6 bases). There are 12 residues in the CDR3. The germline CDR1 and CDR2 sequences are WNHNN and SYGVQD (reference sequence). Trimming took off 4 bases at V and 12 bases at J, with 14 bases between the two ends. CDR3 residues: CASSGSSGPQYF. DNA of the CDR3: TGCGCCAGCAGTGGTAGCAGCGGGCCTCAGTATTTT.

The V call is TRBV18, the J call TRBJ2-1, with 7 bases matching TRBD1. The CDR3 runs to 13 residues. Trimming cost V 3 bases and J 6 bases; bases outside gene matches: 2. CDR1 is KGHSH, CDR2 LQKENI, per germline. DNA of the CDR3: TGTGCCAGCTCACCGACAGGGATCAATGAGCAGTTCTTC. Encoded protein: CASSPTGINEQFF.

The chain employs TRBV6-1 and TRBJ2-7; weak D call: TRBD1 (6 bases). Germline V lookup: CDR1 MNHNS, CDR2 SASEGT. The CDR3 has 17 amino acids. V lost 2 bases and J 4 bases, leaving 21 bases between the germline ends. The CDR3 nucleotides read TGTGCCAGCAGTGAAATAATGGGGGCCTGGACGTCTTACGAGCAGTACTTC. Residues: CASSEIMGAWTSYEQYF.

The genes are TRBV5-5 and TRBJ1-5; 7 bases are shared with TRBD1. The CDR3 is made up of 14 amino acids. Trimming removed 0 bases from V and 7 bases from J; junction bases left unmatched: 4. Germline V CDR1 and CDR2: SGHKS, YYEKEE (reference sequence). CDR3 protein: CASSLGDSGQPQHF. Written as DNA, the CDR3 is TGTGCCAGCAGCTTGGGGGACAGCGGGCAGCCCCAGCATTTT. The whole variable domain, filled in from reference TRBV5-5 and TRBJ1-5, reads DAGVTQSPTHLIKTRGQQVTLRCSPISGHKSVSWYQQVLGQGPQFIFQYYEKEERGRGNFPDRFSARQFPNYSSELNVNALLLGDSALYLCASSLGDSGQPQHFGDGTRLSIL.

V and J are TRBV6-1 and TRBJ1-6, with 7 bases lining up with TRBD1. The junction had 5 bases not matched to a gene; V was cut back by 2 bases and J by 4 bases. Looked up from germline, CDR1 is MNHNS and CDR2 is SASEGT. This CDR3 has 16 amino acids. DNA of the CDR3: TGTGCCAGCAGTGAATTTCTGGGACAGTATAATTCACCCCTCCACTTT. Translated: CASSEFLGQYNSPLHF.

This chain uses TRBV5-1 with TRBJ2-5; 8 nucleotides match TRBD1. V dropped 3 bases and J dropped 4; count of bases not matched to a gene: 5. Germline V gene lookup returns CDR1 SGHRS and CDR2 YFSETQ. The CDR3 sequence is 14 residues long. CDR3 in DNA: TGCGCCAGCAGCTCTGTTCAGGGGGCAGAGACCCAGTACTTC. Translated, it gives CASSSVQGAETQYF.

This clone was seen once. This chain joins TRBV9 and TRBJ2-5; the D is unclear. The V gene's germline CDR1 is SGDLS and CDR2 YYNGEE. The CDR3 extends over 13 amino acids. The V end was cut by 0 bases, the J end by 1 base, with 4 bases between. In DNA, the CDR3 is TGTGCCAGCAGCGTAGGGACCCAAGAGACCCAGTACTTC. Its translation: CASSVGTQETQYF.

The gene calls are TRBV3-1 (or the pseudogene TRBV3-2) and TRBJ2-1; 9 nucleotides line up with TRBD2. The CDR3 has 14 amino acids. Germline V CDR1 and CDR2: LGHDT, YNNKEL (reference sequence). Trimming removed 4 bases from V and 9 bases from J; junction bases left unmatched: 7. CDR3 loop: CASSRTSAVSEQFF. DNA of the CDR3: TGTGCCAGCAGCCGGACTAGCGCTGTCAGTGAGCAGTTCTTC.

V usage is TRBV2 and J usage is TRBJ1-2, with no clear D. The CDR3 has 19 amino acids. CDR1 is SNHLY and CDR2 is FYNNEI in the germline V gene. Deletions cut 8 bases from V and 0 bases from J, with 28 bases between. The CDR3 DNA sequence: TGTGCCAGCGAGGGTGATTTGCCCCGGACCCGCCCGCCTAACTATGGCTACACCTTC. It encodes CASEGDLPRTRPPNYGYTF.